This T cell receptor beta chain was identified during a study of blood T cell repertoires in COVID-19. As for the study in general: The analysed material was cDNA or gDNA that came from T cells, B-cell-depleted T cells, or PBMCs.

Method: immunoSEQ multiplex PCR; TCRdb's copy keeps in-frame clones and lacks some. The data hold 250,000 to 350,000 clones, with 85% observed a single time. Germline-derived CDR1 and CDR2 are SGDLS and YYNGEE. Trimming stripped 4 bases from V and 7 bases from J, with 24 bases between. The length of the CDR3 is 17 residues. Clinical history reported by participants formed the basis on which cohorts were assigned. This TCR was recovered from a woman in her forties or fifties who had recovered from COVID-19. The chain carries TRBV9 and TRBJ2-1; perhaps TRBD2 as D (7 bases). Sequencing was performed on PBMCs or T cells enriched from blood (not recorded which). The CDR3 is CASSPLDGQGRANEQFF. The CDR3 DNA sequence: TGTGCCAGCAGCCCCTTAGATGGGCAGGGGAGGGCAAATGAGCAGTTCTTC.